These 5 T cell receptor beta chains were all obtained from the same sample, sequenced in a study of shared clonotypes between healthy human individuals (TCRdb year 2020). Libraries were made using the immunoSEQ multiplex PCR assay. As stored in TCRdb, this immuneACCESS dataset retains in-frame rearrangements with V and J assigned. A fraction of the clones does not appear; measured against another copy, unresolved V genes explain less than half of the discrepancy, and the remainder lacks a known reason. This sample is represented by roughly 2.1 million clones; approximately 94% of them were singletons. The ten top clones hold approximately 1.7% of the sample. CD8 naive samples were obtained by positive selection for CCR7 among CD45RO-negative cells, yielding a CD45RA+CCR7+ population from which TemRA cells were excluded. The sequenced sample consisted of naive CD8+ T cells from PBMCs. The label giving this sample's cell subset or site can be read as: CD45RA+CCR7+. These receptors originate from a man between 18 and 29 years old in good health. Some clones in this sample may be carry-over from other donors' samples.

J is TRBJ1-5 and V is TRBV6-5; D is unresolved. CDR1 is MNHEY, CDR2 SVGAGI, per germline. This CDR3 has 14 residues. The V end lost 6 bases, the J end lost 4 bases, and 13 bases lay between the germline ends. The CDR3 nucleotides are TGTGCCAGCAGCCAGCTTCAACCAAATCAGCCCCAGCATTTT. This encodes CASSQLQPNQPQHF.

The chain has TRBV9 and TRBJ2-1, with 7 bases identical to TRBD2. Trimming removed 7 bases from V and 6 bases from J; junction bases left unmatched: 7. The CDR3 loop spans 13 amino acids. The germline V gene encodes CDR1 SGDLS and CDR2 YYNGEE. CDR3 DNA sequence: TGTGCCAGCGGACCCGCGGGAGCCAATGAGCAGTTCTTC. Amino acids: CASGPAGANEQFF.

Comments on this clone: The sample holds other DNA sequences that translate to the same CDR3. The chain combines TRBV27 with TRBJ2-1; D uncertain. Trimming shortened V by 4 bases and J by 0 bases, and 7 bases separated the two germline ends. The CDR3 spans 14 residues. Germline V gene sequence: CDR1 MNHEY, CDR2 SMNVEV (reference sequence). CDR3 region: CASSWGSSYNEQFF. The CDR3 DNA follows: TGTGCCAGCAGTTGGGGAAGCTCCTACAATGAGCAGTTCTTC.

The J gene is TRBJ2-5, the V gene TRBV27, with D possibly being TRBD2 (6 bases). The CDR3 contains 15 residues. Between the trimmed V and J ends, which lost 2 bases and 3 bases, there was a span of 13 bases. The germline CDR1 and CDR2 sequences are MNHEY and SMNVEV (reference sequence). CDR3 sequence (DNA): TGTGCCAGCAGTTTACGAATTGGGACTGAAGAGACCCAGTACTTC. Encoded protein: CASSLRIGTEETQYF.

The chain uses TRBV14 and TRBJ1-2; D unresolved. Trimming took off 2 bases at V and 6 bases at J, with 19 bases between the two ends. CDR1 and CDR2 from the germline V gene are SGHDN and FVKESK. The CDR3 extends over 16 amino acids. The CDR3 sequence is CASSQFLTAAENGYTF. CDR3 sequence (DNA): TGTGCCAGCAGCCAATTCTTGACCGCCGCAGAAAATGGCTACACCTTC.